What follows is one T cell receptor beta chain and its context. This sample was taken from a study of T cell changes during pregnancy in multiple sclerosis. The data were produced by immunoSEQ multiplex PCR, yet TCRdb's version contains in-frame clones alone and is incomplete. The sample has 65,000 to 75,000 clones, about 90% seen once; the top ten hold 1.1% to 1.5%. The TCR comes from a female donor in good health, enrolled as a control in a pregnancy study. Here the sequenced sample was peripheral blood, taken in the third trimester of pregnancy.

CDR3 coding DNA: TGTGCCAGCAGCGCTAGCGGACTTCCCTACGAGCAGTACTTC. Translated: CASSASGLPYEQYF. The chain couples TRBV9 to TRBJ2-7, with TRBD2 identical over 7 bases. Germline V gene data show CDR1 as SGDLS and CDR2 as YYNGEE. This CDR3 region has 14 residues. V trimming: 3 bases; J trimming: 2 bases; junction bases outside the gene matches: 5. The variable domain in full, completed from reference TRBV9 and TRBJ2-7, reads DSGVTQTPKHLITATGQRVTLRCSPRSGDLSVYWYQQSLDQGLQFLIQYYNGEERAKGNILERFSAQQFPDLHSELNLSSLELGDSALYFCASSASGLPYEQYFGPGTRLTVT.